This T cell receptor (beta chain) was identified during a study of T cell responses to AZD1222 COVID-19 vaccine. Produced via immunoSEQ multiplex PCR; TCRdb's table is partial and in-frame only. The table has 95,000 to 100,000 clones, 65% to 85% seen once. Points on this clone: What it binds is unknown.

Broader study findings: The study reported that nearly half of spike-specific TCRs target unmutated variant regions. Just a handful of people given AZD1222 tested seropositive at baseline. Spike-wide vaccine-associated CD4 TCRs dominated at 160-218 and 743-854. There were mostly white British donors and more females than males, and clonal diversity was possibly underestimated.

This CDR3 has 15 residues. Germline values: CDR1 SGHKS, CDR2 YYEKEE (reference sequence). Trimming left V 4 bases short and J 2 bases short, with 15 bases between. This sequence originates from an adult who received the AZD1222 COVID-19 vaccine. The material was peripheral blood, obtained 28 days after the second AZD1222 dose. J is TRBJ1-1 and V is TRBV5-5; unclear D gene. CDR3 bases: TGTGCCAGCAGCCAGTCGAGGGTGGGAAACACTGAAGCTTTCTTT. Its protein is CASSQSRVGNTEAFF.